This T cell receptor beta chain was recorded in a study of T cells in Graves' hyperthyroidism and ophthalmopathy. In the study overall: Peripheral blood collection took place at initial diagnosis, before any treatment. Study findings and constraints: Blood also held most thyroid clonotypes expanded beyond 0.001. The model foresaw ophthalmopathy a median approximately 6.1 months prior to onset.

The CDR3 runs to 15 residues. CDR1 is SNHLY and CDR2 is FYNNEI in the germline V gene. V shed 3 bases, J shed 6 bases, and the junction held 4 bases outside the gene matches. Among ophthalmopathy patients, the Clinical Activity Score reached at least 3, the NOSPECS grade reached at least 4, and duration remained under 3 months. TCR beta CDR3 region amplification was performed from RNA transcripts. A set of HTBI primers served as the primers for a first-round RT-PCR of the TCR CDR3. TCRdb reprocessed the multiplex PCR reads via MiXCR and lists one record per CDR3 protein. Of 500,000 to 650,000 distinct CDR3 sequences listed, more than 12% are singletons. This clonotype was recorded at least ten times. Antigen specificity is unknown.

The genes are TRBV2 and TRBJ2-1; TRBD2 agrees at 11 bases. The sample consisted of blood. This sequence was found in a woman aged 45-59 years with Graves' ophthalmopathy. CDR3 nucleotides: TGTGCCAGCAGTGAGTTAGCGGGAGGGGCCAATGAGCAGTTCTTC. This codes for CASSELAGGANEQFF.